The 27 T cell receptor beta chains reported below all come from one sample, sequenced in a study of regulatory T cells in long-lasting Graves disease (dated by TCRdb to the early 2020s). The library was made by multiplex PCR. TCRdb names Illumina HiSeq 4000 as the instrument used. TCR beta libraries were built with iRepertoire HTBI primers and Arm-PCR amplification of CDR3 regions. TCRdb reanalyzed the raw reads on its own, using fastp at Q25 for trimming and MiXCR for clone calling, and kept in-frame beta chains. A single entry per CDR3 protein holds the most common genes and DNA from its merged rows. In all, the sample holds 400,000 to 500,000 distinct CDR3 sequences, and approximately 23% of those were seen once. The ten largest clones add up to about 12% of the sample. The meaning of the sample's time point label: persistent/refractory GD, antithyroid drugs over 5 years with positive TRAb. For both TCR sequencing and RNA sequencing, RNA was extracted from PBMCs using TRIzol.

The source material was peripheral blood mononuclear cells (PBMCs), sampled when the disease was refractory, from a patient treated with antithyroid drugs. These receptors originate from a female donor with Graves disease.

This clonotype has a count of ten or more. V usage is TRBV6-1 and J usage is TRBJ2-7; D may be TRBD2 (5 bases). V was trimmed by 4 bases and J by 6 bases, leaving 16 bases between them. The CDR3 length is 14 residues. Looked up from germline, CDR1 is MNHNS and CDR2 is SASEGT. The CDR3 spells CASSGALAGFEQYF. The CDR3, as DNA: TGTGCCAGCAGTGGGGCCTTGGCGGGCTTCGAGCAGTACTTC.

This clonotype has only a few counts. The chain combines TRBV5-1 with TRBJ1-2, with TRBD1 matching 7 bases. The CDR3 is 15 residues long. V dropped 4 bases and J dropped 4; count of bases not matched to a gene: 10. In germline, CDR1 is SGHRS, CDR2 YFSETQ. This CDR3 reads CASSLTGGGVYGYTF. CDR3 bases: TGCGCCAGCAGCCTTACAGGAGGGGGCGTCTATGGCTACACCTTC. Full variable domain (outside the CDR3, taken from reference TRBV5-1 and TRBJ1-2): KAGVTQTPRYLIKTRGQQVTLSCSPISGHRSVSWYQQTPGQGLQFLFEYFSETQRNKGNFPGRFSGRQFSNSRSEMNVSTLELGDSALYLCASSLTGGGVYGYTFGSGTRLTVV.

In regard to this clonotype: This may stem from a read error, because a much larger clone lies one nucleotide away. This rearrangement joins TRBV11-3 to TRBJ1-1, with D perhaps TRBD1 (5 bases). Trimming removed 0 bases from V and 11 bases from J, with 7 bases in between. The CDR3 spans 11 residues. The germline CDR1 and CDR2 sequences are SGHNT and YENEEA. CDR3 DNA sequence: TGTGCCAGCAGCTTAGAAGGGACCGCTTTCTTT. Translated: CASSLEGTAFF. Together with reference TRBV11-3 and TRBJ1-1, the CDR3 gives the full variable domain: EAGVVQSPRYKIIEKKQPVAFWCNPISGHNTLYWYLQNLGQGPELLIRYENEEAVDDSQLPKDRFSAERLKGVDSTLKIQPAELGDSAVYLCASSLEGTAFFGQGTRLTVV.

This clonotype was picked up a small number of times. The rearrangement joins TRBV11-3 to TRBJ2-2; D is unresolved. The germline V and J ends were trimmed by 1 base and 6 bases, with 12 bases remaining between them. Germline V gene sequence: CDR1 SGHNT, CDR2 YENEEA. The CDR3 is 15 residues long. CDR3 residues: CASSLVDYPAGELFF. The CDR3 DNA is TGTGCCAGCAGCTTAGTAGATTACCCGGCCGGGGAGCTGTTTTTT.

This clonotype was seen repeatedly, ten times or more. DNA for the CDR3: TGCAGCGTTGAAGATCTGAAGCGGGAGGGATATGAGACCCAGTACTTC. Residues: CSVEDLKREGYETQYF. This rearrangement joins TRBV29-1 to TRBJ2-5; 10 positions match TRBD2. V lost 0 bases and J lost 5; bases outside the gene matches: 9. The CDR3 is 16 residues long. Germline CDR1 SQVTM, CDR2 ANQGSEA.

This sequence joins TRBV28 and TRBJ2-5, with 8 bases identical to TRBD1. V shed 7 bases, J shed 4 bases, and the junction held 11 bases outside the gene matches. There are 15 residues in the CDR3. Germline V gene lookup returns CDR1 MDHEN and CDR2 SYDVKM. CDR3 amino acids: CASTARGQVRETQYF. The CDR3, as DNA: TGTGCCAGCACCGCGCGGGGACAGGTCCGAGAGACCCAGTACTTC.

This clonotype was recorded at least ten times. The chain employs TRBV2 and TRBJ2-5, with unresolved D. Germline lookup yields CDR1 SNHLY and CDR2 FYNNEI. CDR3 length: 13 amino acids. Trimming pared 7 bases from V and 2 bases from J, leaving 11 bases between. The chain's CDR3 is CASMAGRQETQYF. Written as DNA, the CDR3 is TGTGCCAGCATGGCCGGCAGACAAGAGACCCAGTACTTC.

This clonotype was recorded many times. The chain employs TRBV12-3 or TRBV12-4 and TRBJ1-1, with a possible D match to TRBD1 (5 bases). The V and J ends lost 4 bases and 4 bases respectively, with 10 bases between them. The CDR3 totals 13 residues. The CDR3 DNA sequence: TGTGCCAGCAGTTGGGACTCGCCCACTGAAGCTTTCTTT. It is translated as CASSWDSPTEAFF.

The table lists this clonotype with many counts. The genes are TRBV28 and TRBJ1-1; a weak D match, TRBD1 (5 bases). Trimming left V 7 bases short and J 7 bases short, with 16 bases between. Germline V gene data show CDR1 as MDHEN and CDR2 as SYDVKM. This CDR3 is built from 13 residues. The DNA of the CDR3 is TGTGCCAGCACTGAGGGACGGGTGGTTGAAGCTTTCTTT. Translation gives CASTEGRVVEAFF.

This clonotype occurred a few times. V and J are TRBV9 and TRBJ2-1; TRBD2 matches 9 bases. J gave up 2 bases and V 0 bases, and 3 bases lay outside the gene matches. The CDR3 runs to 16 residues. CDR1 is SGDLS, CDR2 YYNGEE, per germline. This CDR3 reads CASSVEAGGPYNEQFF. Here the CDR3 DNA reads TGTGCCAGCAGCGTAGAAGCGGGGGGACCCTACAATGAGCAGTTCTTC.

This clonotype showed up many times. Here the CDR3 DNA reads TGTGCCAGCAGTTTGCGGCAGGGTGGATCACCCCTCCACTTT. Encoded protein: CASSLRQGGSPLHF. The J gene is TRBJ1-6, the V gene TRBV12-3 or TRBV12-4; possibly TRBD1 for D (5 bases). Trimming removed 3 bases at V and 10 bases at J, with 13 bases between. The CDR3 runs to 14 residues.

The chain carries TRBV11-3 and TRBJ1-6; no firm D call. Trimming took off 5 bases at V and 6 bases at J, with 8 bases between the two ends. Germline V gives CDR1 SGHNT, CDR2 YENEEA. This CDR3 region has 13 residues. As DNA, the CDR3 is TGTGCCAGCAGCCCCGGGTTTAATTCACCCCTCCACTTT. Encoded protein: CASSPGFNSPLHF.

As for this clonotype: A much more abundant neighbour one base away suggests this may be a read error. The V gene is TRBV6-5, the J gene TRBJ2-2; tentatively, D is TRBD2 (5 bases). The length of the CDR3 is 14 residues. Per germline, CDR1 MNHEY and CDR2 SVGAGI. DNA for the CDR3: TGTGCCAGCAGTTACGCAGAAAACACCGGGGAGCTGTCTTTT. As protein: CASSYAENTGELSF.

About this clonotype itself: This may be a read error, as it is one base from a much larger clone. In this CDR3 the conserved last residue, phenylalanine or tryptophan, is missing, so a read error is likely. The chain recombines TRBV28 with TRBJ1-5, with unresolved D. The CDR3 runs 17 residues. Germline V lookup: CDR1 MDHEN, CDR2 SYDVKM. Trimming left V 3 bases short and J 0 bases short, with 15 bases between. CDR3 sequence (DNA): TGTGCCAGCAGTTTCGCTGGGTTCGGGAATAGCAATCAGCCCCAGCATTCT. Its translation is CASSFAGFGNSNQPQHS.

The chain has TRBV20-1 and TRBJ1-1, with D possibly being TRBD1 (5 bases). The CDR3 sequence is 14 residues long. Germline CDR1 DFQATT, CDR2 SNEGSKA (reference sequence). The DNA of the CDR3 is TGCAGCCCTGGACACCCTGTAGGGAACACTGAAGCTTTCTTT. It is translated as CSPGHPVGNTEAFF.

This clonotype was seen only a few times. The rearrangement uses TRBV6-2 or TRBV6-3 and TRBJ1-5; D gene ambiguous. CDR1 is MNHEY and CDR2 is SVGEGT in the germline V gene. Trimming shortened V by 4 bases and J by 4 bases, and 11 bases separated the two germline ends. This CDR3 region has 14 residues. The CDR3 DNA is TGTGCCAGCAGTTCGGCAGAACATAATCAGCCCCAGCATTTT. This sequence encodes CASSSAEHNQPQHF.

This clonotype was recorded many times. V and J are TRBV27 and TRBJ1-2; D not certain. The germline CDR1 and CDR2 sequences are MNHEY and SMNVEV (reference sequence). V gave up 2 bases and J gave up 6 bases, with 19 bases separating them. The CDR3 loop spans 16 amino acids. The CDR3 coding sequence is TGTGCCAGCAGTTTACCCTTGGGTATAGGGTCGAATGGCTACACCTTC. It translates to CASSLPLGIGSNGYTF.

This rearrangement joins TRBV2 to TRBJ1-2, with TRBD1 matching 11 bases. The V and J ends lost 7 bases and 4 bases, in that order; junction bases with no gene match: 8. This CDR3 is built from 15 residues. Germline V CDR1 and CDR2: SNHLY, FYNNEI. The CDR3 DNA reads TGTGCCAGCAACGGACAGGGGGCCGCGTCCTATGGCTACACCTTC. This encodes CASNGQGAASYGYTF. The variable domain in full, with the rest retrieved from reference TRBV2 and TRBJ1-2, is EPEVTQTPSHQVTQMGQEVILRCVPISNHLYFYWYRQILGQKVEFLVSFYNNEISEKSEIFDDQFSVERPDGSNFTLKIRSTKLEDSAMYFCASNGQGAASYGYTFGSGTRLTVV.

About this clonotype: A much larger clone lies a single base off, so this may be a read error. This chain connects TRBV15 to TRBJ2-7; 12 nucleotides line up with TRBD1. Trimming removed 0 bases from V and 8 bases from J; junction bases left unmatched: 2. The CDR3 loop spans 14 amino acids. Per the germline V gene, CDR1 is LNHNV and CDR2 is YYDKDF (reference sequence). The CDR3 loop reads CATSRDGTGGKQYF. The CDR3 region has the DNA TGTGCCACCAGCAGAGATGGGACAGGGGGCAAGCAGTACTTC.

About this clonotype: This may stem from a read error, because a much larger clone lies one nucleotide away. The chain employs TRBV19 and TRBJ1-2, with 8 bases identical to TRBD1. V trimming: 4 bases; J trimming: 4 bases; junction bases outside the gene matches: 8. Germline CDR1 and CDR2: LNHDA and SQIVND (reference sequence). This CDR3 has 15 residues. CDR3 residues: CASSTGDRFFYGYTF. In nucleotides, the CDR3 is TGTGCCAGTAGTACGGGGGACAGGTTCTTCTATGGCTACACCTTC.

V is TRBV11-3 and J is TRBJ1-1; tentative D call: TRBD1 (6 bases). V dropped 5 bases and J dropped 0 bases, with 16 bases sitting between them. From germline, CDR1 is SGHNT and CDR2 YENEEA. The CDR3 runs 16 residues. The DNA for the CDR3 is TGTGCCAGCAGCCTTTCGACAGGCAACATGAACACTGAAGCTTTCTTT. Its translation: CASSLSTGNMNTEAFF.

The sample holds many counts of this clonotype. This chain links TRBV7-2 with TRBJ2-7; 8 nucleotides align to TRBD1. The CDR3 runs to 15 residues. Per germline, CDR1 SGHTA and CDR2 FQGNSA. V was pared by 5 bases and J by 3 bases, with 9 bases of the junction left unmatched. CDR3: CASSLPTGVGYEQYF. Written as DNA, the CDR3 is TGTGCCAGCAGCCTACCGACAGGGGTTGGCTACGAGCAGTACTTC.

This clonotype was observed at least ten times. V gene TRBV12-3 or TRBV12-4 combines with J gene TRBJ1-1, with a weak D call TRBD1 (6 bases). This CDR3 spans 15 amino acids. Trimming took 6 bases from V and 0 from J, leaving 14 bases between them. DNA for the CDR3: TGTGCCAGCAGCTCCCCGACAGGCTTGAACACTGAAGCTTTCTTT. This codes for CASSSPTGLNTEAFF.

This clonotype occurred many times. CDR3 protein: CASSTTVPTYEQYF. In DNA form, the CDR3 reads TGTGCCAGCAGCACGACAGTACCAACCTACGAGCAGTACTTC. This chain connects TRBV28 to TRBJ2-7; possibly TRBD1 for D (5 bases). V lost 6 bases and J 2 bases, leaving 14 bases between the germline ends. The CDR3 is 14 residues long. Germline assignment: CDR1 MDHEN and CDR2 SYDVKM.

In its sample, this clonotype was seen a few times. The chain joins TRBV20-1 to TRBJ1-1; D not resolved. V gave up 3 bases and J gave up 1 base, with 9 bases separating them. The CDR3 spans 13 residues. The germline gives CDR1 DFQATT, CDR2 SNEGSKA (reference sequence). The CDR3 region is CSASRVRNTEAFF. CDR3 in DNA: TGCAGTGCTAGCCGGGTGCGGAACACTGAAGCTTTCTTT.

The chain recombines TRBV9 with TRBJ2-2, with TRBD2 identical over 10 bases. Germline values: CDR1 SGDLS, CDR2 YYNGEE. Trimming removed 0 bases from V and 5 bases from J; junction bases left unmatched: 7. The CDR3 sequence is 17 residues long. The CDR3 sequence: CASSVESGTSDTGELFF. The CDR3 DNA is TGTGCCAGCAGCGTAGAATCCGGGACTAGCGATACCGGGGAGCTGTTTTTT. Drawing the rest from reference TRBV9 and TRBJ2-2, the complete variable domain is DSGVTQTPKHLITATGQRVTLRCSPRSGDLSVYWYQQSLDQGLQFLIQYYNGEERAKGNILERFSAQQFPDLHSELNLSSLELGDSALYFCASSVESGTSDTGELFFGEGSRLTVL.

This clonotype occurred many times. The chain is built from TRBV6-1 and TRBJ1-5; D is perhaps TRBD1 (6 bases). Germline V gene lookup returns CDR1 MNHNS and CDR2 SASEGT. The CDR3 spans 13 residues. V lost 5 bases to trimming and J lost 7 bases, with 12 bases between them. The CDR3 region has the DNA TGTGCCAGCAGTAGGGACATTTGGCAGCCCCAGCATTTT. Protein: CASSRDIWQPQHF.